The 30 T cell receptor beta chains in this list originate from one sample, sequenced in a study of blood T cell repertoires in COVID-19. Clones were read by immunoSEQ multiplex PCR, and TCRdb kept only the in-frame ones, dropping some. In the table there are under 130,000 clones, approximately 79% of which are singletons. The sequenced sample consisted of peripheral blood. The origin of the receptors is a man in his 70s with active or convalescent COVID-19.

This clone was detected a few times. This chain joins TRBV11-2 and TRBJ2-1, with D possibly being TRBD1 (6 bases). The CDR3 sequence is 12 residues long. Germline V gene data show CDR1 as SGHAT and CDR2 as FQNNGV. V lost 4 bases, J lost 8 bases, and 9 bases lay in between. Here the CDR3 reads CASSSGVDEQFF. CDR3 bases: TGTGCCAGCAGCTCAGGGGTGGATGAGCAGTTCTTC.

This chain joins TRBV2 and TRBJ2-1; weak D call: TRBD1 (6 bases). The V end was cut by 7 bases, the J end by 8 bases, with 15 bases between. The germline gives CDR1 SNHLY, CDR2 FYNNEI. The CDR3 has 13 residues. The CDR3 nucleotides read TGTGCCAGCAAGCTCAGGGGTACGGATGAGCAGTTCTTC. Its translation is CASKLRGTDEQFF. The full variable domain, in which reference TRBV2 and TRBJ2-1 provide the parts outside the CDR3, is EPEVTQTPSHQVTQMGQEVILRCVPISNHLYFYWYRQILGQKVEFLVSFYNNEISEKSEIFDDQFSVERPDGSNFTLKIRSTKLEDSAMYFCASKLRGTDEQFFGPGTRLTVL.

The V and J genes are TRBV7-8 and TRBJ2-7, with TRBD2 identical over 8 bases. The CDR3 is 17 amino acids. V shed 3 bases and J 4 bases; nucleotides not matched to a gene: 14. Germline lookup yields CDR1 SGHVS and CDR2 FQNEAQ. CDR3 region: CASSLQNFGLASYEQYF. DNA of the CDR3: TGTGCCAGCAGCTTGCAAAATTTCGGACTAGCATCGTACGAGCAGTACTTC.

This clone was seen a handful of times. Other DNA variants within this sample encode the same CDR3. V usage is TRBV4-1 and J usage is TRBJ2-3, with D tentatively TRBD1 (6 bases). In germline, CDR1 is MGHRA, CDR2 YSYEKL. The CDR3 runs 15 residues. The V gene lost 0 bases and the J gene lost 4 bases, with 11 bases spanning the gap. Written as DNA, the CDR3 is TGCGCCAGCAGCCAAGAACAGGGTGCCCCAGATACGCAGTATTTT. This translates into CASSQEQGAPDTQYF.

This clone appeared a few times. The chain is built from TRBV5-8 and TRBJ1-5, with D possibly matching TRBD1 (5 bases). V dropped 0 bases and J dropped 9 bases, with 16 bases sitting between them. Germline loops: CDR1 SGHTS, CDR2 YDEGEE. CDR3 size: 15 residues. In DNA, the CDR3 is TGTGCCAGCAGCTTGGCCTTAGGACACCCCGGGCCCCAGCATTTT. Encoded protein: CASSLALGHPGPQHF.

J is TRBJ2-5 and V is TRBV5-8; the match to TRBD2 covers 8 bases. Trimming took 5 bases from V and 4 from J; bases not matched to a gene: 7. The CDR3 has 14 residues. Germline CDR1 reads SGHTS; CDR2 reads YDEGEE. CDR3 protein: CASRAGTSRETQYF. CDR3 in DNA: TGTGCCAGCAGGGCCGGGACTAGTAGAGAGACCCAGTACTTC. The whole variable domain, remainder taken from reference TRBV5-8 and TRBJ2-5, is EAGVTQSPTHLIKTRGQQATLRCSPISGHTSVYWYQQALGLGLQFLLWYDEGEERNRGNFPPRFSGRQFPNYSSELNVNALELEDSALYLCASRAGTSRETQYFGPGTRLLVL.

In its sample, this clone was seen a few times. The V and J genes are TRBV5-4 and TRBJ1-2; 9 positions agree with TRBD1. V was clipped by 7 bases and J by 3 bases; unmatched bases: 7. The V gene's germline CDR1 is SGHNT and CDR2 YYREEE (reference sequence). The CDR3 consists of 14 residues. The CDR3 loop is CASSRTGEDYGYTF. CDR3 in DNA: TGTGCCAGCTCTCGGACAGGGGAGGACTATGGCTACACCTTC.

The genes are TRBV30 and TRBJ1-1; 8 bases map to TRBD1. The germline gives CDR1 GTSNPN, CDR2 SVGIG (reference sequence). With 4 bases clipped from V and 0 bases from J, the junction kept 10 bases outside the gene matches. This CDR3 is 16 amino acids long. The CDR3 DNA sequence: TGTGCCTGGACCCGCGGACAGGGTGTCATGAACACTGAAGCTTTCTTT. Protein product: CAWTRGQGVMNTEAFF.

This chain joins TRBV7-8 and TRBJ2-5, with D uncertain. Trimming removed 3 bases from V and 1 base from J, with 6 bases in between. The CDR3 spans 13 residues. The germline gives CDR1 SGHVS, CDR2 FQNEAQ. CDR3 nucleotides: TGTGCCAGCAGCTTTCAGGTCCAAGAGACCCAGTACTTC. Amino acid sequence: CASSFQVQETQYF. The whole variable domain, remainder taken from reference TRBV7-8 and TRBJ2-5, is GAGVSQSPRYKVAKRGQDVALRCDPISGHVSLFWYQQALGQGPEFLTYFQNEAQLDKSGLPSDRFFAERPEGSVSTLKIQRTQQEDSAVYLCASSFQVQETQYFGPGTRLLVL.

J is TRBJ2-2 and V is TRBV6-1, with TRBD1 matching 8 bases. From germline, CDR1 is MNHNS and CDR2 SASEGT. J gave up 2 bases and V 4 bases, and 12 bases lay outside the gene matches. The CDR3 covers 18 residues. The DNA for the CDR3 is TGTGCCAGCAGTGCAAGGGGGTGGGACAGGACTAACACCGGGGAGCTGTTTTTT. Its translation: CASSARGWDRTNTGELFF.

The chain recombines TRBV5-4 with TRBJ2-5; no clear D gene. V was trimmed by 2 bases and J by 1 base, leaving 6 bases between them. The CDR3 extends over 13 amino acids. Per germline, CDR1 SGHNT and CDR2 YYREEE (reference sequence). This CDR3 is CASSFGAQETQYF. In DNA, the CDR3 is TGTGCCAGCAGCTTCGGTGCCCAAGAGACCCAGTACTTC.

The genes are TRBV29-1 and TRBJ2-7; 7 nucleotides align to TRBD1. V dropped 6 bases and J dropped 10; count of bases not matched to a gene: 9. Germline loops: CDR1 SQVTM, CDR2 ANQGSEA. CDR3 length: 11 residues. CDR3 DNA sequence: TGCAGCGTGCGACAGGGATCGAGTCAGTACTTC. Amino acid sequence: CSVRQGSSQYF.

The V call is TRBV2, the J call TRBJ1-4; 8 bases align to TRBD1. V shed 9 bases and J 8 bases; nucleotides not matched to a gene: 8. The germline V gene has CDR1 SNHLY and CDR2 FYNNEI. The CDR3 runs 13 residues. This chain's CDR3 is CARRTGQDEKLFF. The CDR3 DNA sequence: TGTGCCAGAAGGACAGGGCAAGACGAAAAACTGTTTTTT.

The CDR3 loop reads CASSSTGLGEAFF. The CDR3 coding sequence is TGTGCCAGCAGTTCCACAGGGTTGGGTGAAGCTTTCTTT. This chain links TRBV6-5 with TRBJ1-1; perhaps TRBD1 as D (6 bases). There are 13 residues in the CDR3. V lost 4 bases to trimming and J lost 7 bases, with 13 bases between them. Germline loops: CDR1 MNHEY, CDR2 SVGAGI.

The chain uses TRBV27 and TRBJ2-1, with TRBD2 identical over 8 bases. The junction had 7 bases not matched to a gene; V was cut back by 6 bases and J by 6 bases. The length of the CDR3 is 14 residues. Per the germline V gene, CDR1 is MNHEY and CDR2 is SMNVEV (reference sequence). CDR3: CASRPWLAGNEQFF. The CDR3 bases are TGTGCCAGCAGGCCCTGGCTAGCGGGCAATGAGCAGTTCTTC.

V usage is TRBV6-5 and J usage is TRBJ1-1; D not certain. The germline gives CDR1 MNHEY, CDR2 SVGAGI. CDR3 size: 12 residues. Trimming shortened V by 6 bases and J by 4 bases, and 9 bases separated the two germline ends. DNA for the CDR3: TGTGCCAGCAGCTCCTCGAGCACTGAAGCTTTCTTT. Protein: CASSSSSTEAFF.

The chain uses TRBV7-8 and TRBJ2-5; D perhaps matches TRBD2 (6 bases). V lost 3 bases and J 4 bases, leaving 9 bases between the germline ends. There are 13 residues in the CDR3. Germline loops: CDR1 SGHVS, CDR2 FQNEAQ. CDR3 sequence: CASSFPGGETQYF. CDR3 in DNA: TGTGCCAGCAGCTTTCCCGGGGGAGAGACCCAGTACTTC.

The V gene is TRBV28, the J gene TRBJ2-1; the match to TRBD1 covers 10 bases. The CDR3 totals 15 residues. Germline V gene sequence: CDR1 MDHEN, CDR2 SYDVKM. The ends lost 4 bases at V and 3 bases at J; junction bases unmatched: 3. The CDR3 is CASSSGTGVYNEQFF. CDR3 DNA: TGTGCCAGCAGTTCCGGGACAGGGGTCTACAATGAGCAGTTCTTC.

The chain combines TRBV7-6 with TRBJ2-1, with 13 nucleotides matching TRBD2. The CDR3 extends over 15 amino acids. The trim removed 2 bases at V and 13 bases at J, leaving 8 bases unmatched. Germline CDR1 SGHVS, CDR2 FNYEAQ. CDR3 bases: TGTGCCAGCAGCTTAATTACTAGCGGGAGGGCCCGACAGTTCTTC. Translated, it gives CASSLITSGRARQFF.

The chain has TRBV11-2 and TRBJ2-7, with a tentative D call TRBD2 (6 bases). CDR1 SGHAT and CDR2 FQNNGV come from the germline V gene. This CDR3 region has 13 residues. The V end was cut by 1 base, the J end by 5 bases, with 9 bases between. The CDR3 protein is CASSLVRGNEQYF. Written as DNA, the CDR3 is TGTGCCAGCAGCTTAGTTCGGGGGAACGAGCAGTACTTC.

This sequence joins TRBV27 and TRBJ2-3; perhaps TRBD1 as D (6 bases). Germline values: CDR1 MNHEY, CDR2 SMNVEV (reference sequence). This CDR3 spans 19 amino acids. Deletions cut 1 base from V and 7 bases from J, with 27 bases between. The CDR3 nucleotides are TGTGCCAGCAGTTTATTGCCCTTCCCCCGGGACACTTTTCCGCATACGCAGTATTTT. Protein: CASSLLPFPRDTFPHTQYF.

This clone was detected once. The V call is TRBV5-1, the J call TRBJ2-7; perhaps TRBD2 as D (5 bases). This CDR3 region has 14 residues. Trimming left V 1 base short and J 2 bases short, with 10 bases between. Germline values: CDR1 SGHRS, CDR2 YFSETQ. CDR3 residues: CASSLRETPYEQYF. The DNA of the CDR3 is TGCGCCAGCAGCTTGAGGGAGACTCCCTACGAGCAGTACTTC.

V is TRBV7-2 and J is TRBJ1-5, with D hard to call. Germline V CDR1 and CDR2: SGHTA, FQGNSA. This CDR3 contains 16 residues. V dropped 1 base and J dropped 5 bases, with 15 bases sitting between them. CDR3 loop: CASSLEFAGKDQPQHF. CDR3 coding DNA: TGTGCCAGCAGCTTAGAATTTGCGGGAAAGGATCAGCCCCAGCATTTT.

The chain couples TRBV5-5 to TRBJ1-3; no definite D call. The V end was cut by 0 bases, the J end by 3 bases, with 13 bases between. CDR3 size: 16 residues. Germline values: CDR1 SGHKS, CDR2 YYEKEE (reference sequence). The CDR3 DNA reads as TGTGCCAGCAGCTTGGGGCCCGGGGTTGATGGAAACACCATATATTTT. Amino acids: CASSLGPGVDGNTIYF.

This clone came up a few times. Distinct nucleotide sequences in the sample also encode this CDR3. The chain combines TRBV2 with TRBJ1-1; D gene unclear. There are 13 residues in the CDR3. V was cut by 4 bases and J by 2 bases, with 8 bases left in between. The germline V gene has CDR1 SNHLY and CDR2 FYNNEI. CDR3 DNA: TGTGCCAGCAGTGCCCAAGCTAACACTGAAGCTTTCTTT. It is translated as CASSAQANTEAFF. Supplemented by reference TRBV2 and TRBJ1-1, the full variable domain reads EPEVTQTPSHQVTQMGQEVILRCVPISNHLYFYWYRQILGQKVEFLVSFYNNEISEKSEIFDDQFSVERPDGSNFTLKIRSTKLEDSAMYFCASSAQANTEAFFGQGTRLTVV.

The gene calls are TRBV5-1 and TRBJ1-1; TRBD1 matches 11 bases. This CDR3 comprises 15 residues. The V gene end was trimmed by 0 bases and the J gene end by 4 bases; junction bases not matched to a gene: 2. Germline CDR1 SGHRS, CDR2 YFSETQ. CDR3: CASSLEGTGGTEAFF. The CDR3 coding sequence is TGCGCCAGCAGCTTGGAAGGGACAGGGGGCACTGAAGCTTTCTTT.

The chain is built from TRBV29-1 and TRBJ2-7; D perhaps matches TRBD1 (6 bases). The germline V gene encodes CDR1 SQVTM and CDR2 ANQGSEA. The V gene lost 6 bases and the J gene lost 0 bases, with 9 bases spanning the gap. The CDR3 extends over 12 amino acids. CDR3 nucleotides: TGCAGCGTCCAGGGGAGCTCCTACGAGCAGTACTTC. It codes for CSVQGSSYEQYF.

This sequence joins TRBV5-1 and TRBJ2-7, with unresolved D. Germline-derived CDR1 and CDR2 are SGHRS and YFSETQ. The V end was cut by 0 bases, the J end by 1 base, with 8 bases between. The length of the CDR3 is 14 residues. This CDR3 is CASSLAATSYEQYF. The CDR3 DNA sequence: TGCGCCAGCAGCTTGGCTGCGACTTCCTACGAGCAGTACTTC.

The chain carries TRBV7-2 and TRBJ2-1, with 14 positions matching TRBD2. Trimming took 5 bases from V and 4 from J; bases not matched to a gene: 4. This CDR3 region has 16 residues. Germline assignment: CDR1 SGHTA and CDR2 FQGNSA. The CDR3 DNA reads TGTGCCAGCAGCCACTGGACTAGCGGGGGGTACAATGAGCAGTTCTTC. This translates into CASSHWTSGGYNEQFF.

The chain joins TRBV28 to TRBJ2-1, with D perhaps TRBD2 (6 bases). The CDR3 runs 15 residues. Germline values: CDR1 MDHEN, CDR2 SYDVKM. Trimming stripped 1 base from V and 9 bases from J, with 16 bases between. The CDR3 bases are TGTGCCAGCAGTTTATTAAGCCCGACTAGTGGTGAGCAGTTCTTC. As protein: CASSLLSPTSGEQFF.